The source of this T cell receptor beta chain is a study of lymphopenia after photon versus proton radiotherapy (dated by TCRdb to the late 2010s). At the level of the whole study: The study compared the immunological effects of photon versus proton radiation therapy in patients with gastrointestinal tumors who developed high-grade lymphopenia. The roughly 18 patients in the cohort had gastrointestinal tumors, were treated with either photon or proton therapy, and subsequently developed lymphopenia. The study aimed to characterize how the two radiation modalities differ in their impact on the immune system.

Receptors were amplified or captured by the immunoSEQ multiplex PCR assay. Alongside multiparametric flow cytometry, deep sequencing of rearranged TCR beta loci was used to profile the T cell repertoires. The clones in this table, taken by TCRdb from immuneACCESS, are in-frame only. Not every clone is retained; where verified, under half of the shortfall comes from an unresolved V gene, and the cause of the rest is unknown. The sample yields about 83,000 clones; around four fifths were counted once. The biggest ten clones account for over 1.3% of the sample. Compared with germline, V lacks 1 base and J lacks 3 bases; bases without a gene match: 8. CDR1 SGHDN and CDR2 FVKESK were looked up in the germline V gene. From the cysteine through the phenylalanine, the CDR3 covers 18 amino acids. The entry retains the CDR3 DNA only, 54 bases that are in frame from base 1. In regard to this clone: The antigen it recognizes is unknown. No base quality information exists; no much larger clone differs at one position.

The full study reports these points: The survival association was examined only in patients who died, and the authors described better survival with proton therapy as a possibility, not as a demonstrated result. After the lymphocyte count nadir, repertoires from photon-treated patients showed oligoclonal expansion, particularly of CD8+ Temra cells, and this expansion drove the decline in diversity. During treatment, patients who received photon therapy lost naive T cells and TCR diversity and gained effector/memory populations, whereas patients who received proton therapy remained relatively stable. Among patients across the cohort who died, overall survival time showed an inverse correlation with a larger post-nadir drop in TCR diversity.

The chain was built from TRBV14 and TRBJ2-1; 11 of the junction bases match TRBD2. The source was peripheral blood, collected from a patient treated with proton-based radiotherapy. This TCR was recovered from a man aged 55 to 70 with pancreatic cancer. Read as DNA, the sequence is TGTGCCAGCAGCCAAGTGTATACTAGCGGGGGAGTCTACAATGAGCAGTTCTTC. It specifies CASSQVYTSGGVYNEQFF.